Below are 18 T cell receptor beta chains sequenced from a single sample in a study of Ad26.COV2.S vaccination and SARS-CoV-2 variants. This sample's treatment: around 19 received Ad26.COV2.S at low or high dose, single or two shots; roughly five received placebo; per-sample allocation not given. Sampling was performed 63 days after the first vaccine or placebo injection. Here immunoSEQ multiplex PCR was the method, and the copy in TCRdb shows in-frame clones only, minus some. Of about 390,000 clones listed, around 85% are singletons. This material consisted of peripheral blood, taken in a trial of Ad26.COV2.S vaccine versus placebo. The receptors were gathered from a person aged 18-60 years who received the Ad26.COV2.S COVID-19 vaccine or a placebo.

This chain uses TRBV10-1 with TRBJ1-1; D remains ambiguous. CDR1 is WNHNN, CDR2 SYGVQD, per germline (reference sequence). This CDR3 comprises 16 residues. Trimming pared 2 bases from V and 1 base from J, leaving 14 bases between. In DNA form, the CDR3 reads TGCGCCAGCAGTGAGGCACTACATCTTAAGAACACTGAAGCTTTCTTT. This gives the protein CASSEALHLKNTEAFF.

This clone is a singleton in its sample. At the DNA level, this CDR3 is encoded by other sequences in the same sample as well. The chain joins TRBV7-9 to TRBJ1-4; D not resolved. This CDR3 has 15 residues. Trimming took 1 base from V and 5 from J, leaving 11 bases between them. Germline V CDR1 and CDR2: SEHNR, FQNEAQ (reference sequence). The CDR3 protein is CASSLGSGENEKLFF. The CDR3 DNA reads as TGTGCCAGCAGCTTAGGCTCGGGAGAGAATGAAAAACTGTTTTTT. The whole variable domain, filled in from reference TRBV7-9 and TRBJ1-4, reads DTGVSQNPRHKITKRGQNVTFRCDPISEHNRLYWYRQTLGQGPEFLTYFQNEAQLEKSRLLSDRFSAERPKGSFSTLEIQRTEQGDSAMYLCASSLGSGENEKLFFGSGTQLSVL.

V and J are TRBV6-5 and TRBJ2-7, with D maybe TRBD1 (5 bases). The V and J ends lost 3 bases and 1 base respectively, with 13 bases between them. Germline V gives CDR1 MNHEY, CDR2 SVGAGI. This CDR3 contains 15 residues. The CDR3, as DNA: TGTGCCAGCAGTTATCAGGGCCTTAATTCCTACGAGCAGTACTTC. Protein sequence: CASSYQGLNSYEQYF.

The CDR3 bases are TGTGCCAGCAGCTCGACTGATACCTACGAGCAGTACTTC. It translates to CASSSTDTYEQYF. V and J are TRBV11-2 and TRBJ2-7, with unresolved D. The CDR3 covers 13 residues. Germline loops: CDR1 SGHAT, CDR2 FQNNGV. V was pared by 4 bases and J by 2 bases, with 9 bases between.

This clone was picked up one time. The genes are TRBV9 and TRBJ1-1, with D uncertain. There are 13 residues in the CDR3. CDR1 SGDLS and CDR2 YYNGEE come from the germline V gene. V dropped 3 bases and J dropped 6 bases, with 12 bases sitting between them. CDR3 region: CASSARIDPEAFF. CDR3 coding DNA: TGTGCCAGCAGCGCGAGAATCGACCCTGAAGCTTTCTTT.

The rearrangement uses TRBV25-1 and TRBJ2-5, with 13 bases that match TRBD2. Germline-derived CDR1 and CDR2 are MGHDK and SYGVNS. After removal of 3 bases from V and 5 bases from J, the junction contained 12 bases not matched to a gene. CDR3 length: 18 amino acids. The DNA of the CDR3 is TGTGCCAGCAGTGATGGGACTAGCGGGGCCTACGCCCAGGAGACCCAGTACTTC. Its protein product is CASSDGTSGAYAQETQYF. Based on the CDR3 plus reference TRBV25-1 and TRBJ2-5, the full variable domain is EADIYQTPRYLVIGTGKKITLECSQTMGHDKMYWYQQDPGMELHLIHYSYGVNSTEKGDLSSESTVSRIRTEHFPLTLESARPSHTSQYLCASSDGTSGAYAQETQYFGPGTRLLVL.

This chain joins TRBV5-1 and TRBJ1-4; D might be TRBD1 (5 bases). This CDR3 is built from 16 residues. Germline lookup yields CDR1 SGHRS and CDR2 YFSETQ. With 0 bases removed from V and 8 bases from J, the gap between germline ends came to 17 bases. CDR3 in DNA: TGCGCCAGCAGCTTGGTGTCCTACAGGTTGAAGGAAAAACTGTTTTTT. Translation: CASSLVSYRLKEKLFF.

The CDR3 bases are TGCGCCAGCAGCCAAGATCCCCACAGGTCTCAGCCCCAGCATTTT. Translating gives CASSQDPHRSQPQHF. This chain links TRBV4-3 with TRBJ1-5; TRBD1 is a possible D gene (5 bases). CDR3 length: 15 residues. The ends were cut back, 0 bases at V and 6 bases at J, with 12 bases in the middle. Germline CDR1 reads LGHNA; CDR2 reads YSLEER.

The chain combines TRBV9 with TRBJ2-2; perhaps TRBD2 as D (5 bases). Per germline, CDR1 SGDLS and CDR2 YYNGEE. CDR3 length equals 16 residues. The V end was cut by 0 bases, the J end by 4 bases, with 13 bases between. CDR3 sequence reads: CASSVGGSESTGELFF. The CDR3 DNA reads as TGTGCCAGCAGCGTAGGAGGGTCTGAGAGCACCGGGGAGCTGTTTTTT.

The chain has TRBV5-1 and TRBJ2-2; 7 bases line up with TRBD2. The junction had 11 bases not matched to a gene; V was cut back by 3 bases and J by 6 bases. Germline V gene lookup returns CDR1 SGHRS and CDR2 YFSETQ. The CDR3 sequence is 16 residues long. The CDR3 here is CASSSLAVVGSGELFF. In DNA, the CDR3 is TGCGCCAGCAGCTCTCTAGCGGTCGTGGGGTCCGGGGAGCTGTTTTTT.

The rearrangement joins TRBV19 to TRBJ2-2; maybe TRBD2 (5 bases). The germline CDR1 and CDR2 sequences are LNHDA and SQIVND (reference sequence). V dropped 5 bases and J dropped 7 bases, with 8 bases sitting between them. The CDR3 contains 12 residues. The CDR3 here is CASSRELGELFF. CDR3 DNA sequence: TGTGCCAGTAGTCGGGAACTCGGGGAGCTGTTTTTT.

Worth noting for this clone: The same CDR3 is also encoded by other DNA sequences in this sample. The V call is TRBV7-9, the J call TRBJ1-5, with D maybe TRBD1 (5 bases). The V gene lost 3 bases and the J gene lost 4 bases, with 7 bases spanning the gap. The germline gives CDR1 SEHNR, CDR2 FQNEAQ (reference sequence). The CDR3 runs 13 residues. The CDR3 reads CASSFTGNQPQHF. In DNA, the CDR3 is TGTGCCAGCAGCTTTACAGGAAATCAGCCCCAGCATTTT.

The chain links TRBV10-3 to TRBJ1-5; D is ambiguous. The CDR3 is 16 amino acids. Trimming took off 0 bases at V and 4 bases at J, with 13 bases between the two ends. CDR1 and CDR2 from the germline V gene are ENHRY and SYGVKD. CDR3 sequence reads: CAISESSFWENQPQHF. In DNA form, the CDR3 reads TGTGCCATCAGTGAGTCGTCGTTTTGGGAGAATCAGCCCCAGCATTTT.

Here the CDR3 DNA reads TGCGCCAGCAGCCAAGACGTTTATTCACAGGGGGCGGTTCGAAACATTCAGTACTTC. It translates to CASSQDVYSQGAVRNIQYF. This chain connects TRBV4-3 to TRBJ2-4, with 9 bases fitting TRBD1. The V gene end was trimmed by 0 bases and the J gene end by 6 bases; junction bases not matched to a gene: 15. The germline CDR1 and CDR2 sequences are LGHNA and YSLEER. The CDR3 is 19 amino acids.

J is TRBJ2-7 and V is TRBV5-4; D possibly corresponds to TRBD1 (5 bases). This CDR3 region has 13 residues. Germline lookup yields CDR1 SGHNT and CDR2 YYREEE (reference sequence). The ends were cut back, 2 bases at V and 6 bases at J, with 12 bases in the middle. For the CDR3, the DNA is TGTGCCAGCAGCTTCCCTTTCAGGGCCGAGCAGTACTTC. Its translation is CASSFPFRAEQYF.

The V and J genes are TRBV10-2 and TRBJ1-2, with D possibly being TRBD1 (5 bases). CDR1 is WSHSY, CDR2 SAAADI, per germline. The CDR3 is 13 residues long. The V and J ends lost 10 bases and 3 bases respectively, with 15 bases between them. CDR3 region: CATGTPGHYGYTF. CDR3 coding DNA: TGCGCCACCGGGACTCCGGGCCACTATGGCTACACCTTC.

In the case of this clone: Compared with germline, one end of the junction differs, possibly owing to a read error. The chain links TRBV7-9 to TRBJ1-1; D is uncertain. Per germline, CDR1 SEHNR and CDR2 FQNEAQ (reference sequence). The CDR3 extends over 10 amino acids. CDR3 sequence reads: CASSLTWEIF. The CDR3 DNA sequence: TGTGCCAGCAGCTTAACGTGGGAGATATTT. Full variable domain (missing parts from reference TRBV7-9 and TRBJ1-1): DTGVSQNPRHKITKRGQNVTFRCDPISEHNRLYWYRQTLGQGPEFLTYFQNEAQLEKSRLLSDRFSAERPKGSFSTLEIQRTEQGDSAMYLCASSLTWEIFGQGTRLTVV.

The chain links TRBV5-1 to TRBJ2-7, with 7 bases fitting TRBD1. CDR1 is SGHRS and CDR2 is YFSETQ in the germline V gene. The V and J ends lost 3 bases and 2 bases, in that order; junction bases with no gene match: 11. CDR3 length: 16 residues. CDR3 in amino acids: CASSSNRGRLTYEQYF. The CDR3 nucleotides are TGCGCCAGCAGCTCAAACAGGGGCCGCCTTACCTACGAGCAGTACTTC.